The TCR beta chain described here comes from a study of OX40 agonist ivuxolimab in advanced cancers. Repertoires were generated with immunoSEQ multiplex PCR, while TCRdb's copy carries only in-frame clones and drops some. The sample consists of about 41,000 clones, over 75% of them appearing once. A word on this clone: Its antigen remains unidentified.

Overall study results and limits: At 0.1 to 3.0 mg/kg, CD4+ and CD8+ blood T cells expanded clonally by week 6. Expanded clones were, on average, more numerous among CD8+ T cells than CD4+.

Trimming left V 6 bases short and J 3 bases short, with 17 bases between. CDR1 is LNHDA and CDR2 is SQIVND in the germline V gene (reference sequence). CDR3 size: 16 residues. Sequences were derived from CD4+ or CD8+ T cells sorted from blood, sampled in a trial of the OX40 agonist ivuxolimab. The clonotype comes from an adult with an advanced solid tumor such as melanoma, head and neck, liver or kidney cancer. V and J are TRBV19 and TRBJ2-2, with D perhaps TRBD2 (5 bases). This CDR3 is CASRRIGGSDTGELFF. For the CDR3, the DNA is TGTGCCAGTAGGAGAATTGGCGGGTCCGACACCGGGGAGCTGTTTTTT.